This T cell receptor beta chain was retrieved from a study of shared clonotypes between healthy human individuals. Study in general: Donors consisted of two women and a few men between 18 and 49.

It was at deep level that the assay was run. Sequenced by immunoSEQ multiplex PCR; TCRdb stores in-frame clones only, minus some. The sample holds 560,000 or so clones, about 95% seen once. Naive CD8 cells lacked CD45RO, underwent positive selection for CCR7 and left out terminally differentiated effector memory CD45RA+ cells. Adult Caucasians living in Nashville, Tennessee made up all of the donors. There are 14 residues in the CDR3. V gave up 3 bases and J gave up 5 bases; unmatched junction bases: 5. Germline V CDR1 and CDR2: MNHNS, SASEGT. The sequencing sample was made of naive CD8+ T cells sorted from blood. This chain joins TRBV6-1 and TRBJ2-7; 9 positions match TRBD1. The TCR originated in a woman aged 25-40 years in good health. The CDR3 sequence is CASSEGTGLHEQYF. The DNA for the CDR3 is TGTGCCAGCAGTGAGGGGACAGGGCTCCACGAGCAGTACTTC.